This T cell receptor (beta chain) emerged from a study of regulatory T cells in long-lasting Graves disease. Time point: newly diagnosed GD, antithyroid drugs for less than 3 months. PBMCs were the source of the RNA used for TCR sequencing. This clonotype was seen many times. With a much larger clone just one base away, this may be a read error. Building the TCR beta libraries relied on iRepertoire HTBI primers, and CDR3 regions underwent Arm-PCR. In the source study's methods: Looking across samples, the authors found 55 to 70 TRBV and 14 TRBJ segments. TCRdb called the multiplex PCR reads again in MiXCR, with one record for every CDR3 protein. The V and J calls were not made by the authors but by TCRdb's processing. The top ten clones hold approximately 20% of a sample with over 200,000 distinct CDR3 sequences, 18% of them seen once. Germline loops: CDR1 SGHNT, CDR2 YENEEA. The CDR3 covers 11 residues.

This chain links TRBV11-3 with TRBJ2-7, with D unclear. The source was peripheral blood mononuclear cells (PBMCs), collected at new diagnosis, from a patient treated with antithyroid drugs. The sequence derives from a female donor with Graves disease. The CDR3 loop reads CACSLSHEQYF. Here the CDR3 DNA reads TGTGCCTGCAGCTTATCCCACGAGCAGTACTTC.